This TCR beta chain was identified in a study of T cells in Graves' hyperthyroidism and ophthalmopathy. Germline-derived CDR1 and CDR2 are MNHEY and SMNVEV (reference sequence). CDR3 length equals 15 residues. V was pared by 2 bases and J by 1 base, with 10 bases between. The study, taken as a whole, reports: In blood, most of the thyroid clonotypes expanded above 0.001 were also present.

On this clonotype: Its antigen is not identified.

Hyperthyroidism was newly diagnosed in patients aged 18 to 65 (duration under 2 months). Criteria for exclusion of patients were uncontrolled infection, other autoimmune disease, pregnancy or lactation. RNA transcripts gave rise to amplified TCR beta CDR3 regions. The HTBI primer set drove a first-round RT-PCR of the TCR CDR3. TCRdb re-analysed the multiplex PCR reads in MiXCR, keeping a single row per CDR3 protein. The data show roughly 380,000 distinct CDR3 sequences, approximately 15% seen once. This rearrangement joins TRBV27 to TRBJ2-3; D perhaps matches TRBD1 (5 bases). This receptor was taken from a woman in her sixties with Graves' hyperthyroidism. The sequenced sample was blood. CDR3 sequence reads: CASSLTWGGTDTQYF. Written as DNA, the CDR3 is TGTGCCAGCAGTTTAACCTGGGGCGGCACAGATACGCAGTATTTT.